Presented here are 3 T cell receptor beta chains from one specimen sequenced in a study of cytomegalovirus exposure and HLA in healthy donors. TCRdb keeps only in-frame clones here, not all; method: immunoSEQ multiplex PCR. The table lists some 68,000 clones, about 94% of them singletons. The sequencing sample was made of PBMCs. These TCRs come from a man in his late teens or twenties in good health and CMV-seropositive.

This clone was seen a few times. CDR3 DNA sequence: TGTGCCACCAGCAGATACCAGTTGGAGCAGTACTTC. Translating it yields CATSRYQLEQYF. This chain links TRBV15 with TRBJ2-7; D remains ambiguous. Trimming took off 2 bases at V and 7 bases at J, with 9 bases between the two ends. The CDR3 consists of 12 residues. The V gene's germline CDR1 is LNHNV and CDR2 YYDKDF (reference sequence).

This sequence joins TRBV27 and TRBJ2-1; perhaps TRBD2 as D (6 bases). Trimming removed 6 bases at V and 8 bases at J, with 11 bases between. The germline V gene has CDR1 MNHEY and CDR2 SMNVEV (reference sequence). This CDR3 region has 12 residues. The CDR3 region is CASSRGWDEQFF. The CDR3 region has the DNA TGTGCCAGCAGCCGGGGGTGGGATGAGCAGTTCTTC.

CDR3 coding DNA: TGTGCCAGCAGCTTTAGCGGGGCTACCTACGAGCAGTACTTC. Translated: CASSFSGATYEQYF. The chain has TRBV7-9 and TRBJ2-7; the match to TRBD2 covers 8 bases. The germline CDR1 and CDR2 sequences are SEHNR and FQNEAQ (reference sequence). The CDR3 consists of 14 residues. With V trimmed by 3 bases and J by 2 bases, 3 bases remained unmatched.